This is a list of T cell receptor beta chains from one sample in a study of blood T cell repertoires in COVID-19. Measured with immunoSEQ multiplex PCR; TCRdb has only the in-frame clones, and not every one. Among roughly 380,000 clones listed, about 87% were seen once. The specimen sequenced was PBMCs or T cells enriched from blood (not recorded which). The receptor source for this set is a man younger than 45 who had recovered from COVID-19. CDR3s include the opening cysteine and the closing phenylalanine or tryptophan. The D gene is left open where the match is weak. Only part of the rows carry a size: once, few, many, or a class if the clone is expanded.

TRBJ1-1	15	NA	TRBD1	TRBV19	TGTGCCAGTAGTACGACCCCGGGACAGGGGAGTGAAGCTTTCTTT	CASSTTPGQGSEAFF
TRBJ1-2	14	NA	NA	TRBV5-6	TGTGCCAGCAGCTACTGGAGTACTAACTATGGCTACACCTTC	CASSYWSTNYGYTF
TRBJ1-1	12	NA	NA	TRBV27	TGTGCCAGCAGAGACATGAACACTGAAGCTTTCTTT	CASRDMNTEAFF
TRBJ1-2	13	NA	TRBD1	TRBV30	TGTGCCTGGTCACCGGGACAGGGAGTAGGCTACACCTTC	CAWSPGQGVGYTF
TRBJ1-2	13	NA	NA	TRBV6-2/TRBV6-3	TGTGCCAGCAGTCTACAGGGCCCCTATGGCTACACCTTC	CASSLQGPYGYTF
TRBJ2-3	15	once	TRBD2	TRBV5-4	TGTGCCAGCAGCTTAAGACTAGCGGGGGCAGATACGCAGTATTTT	CASSLRLAGADTQYF
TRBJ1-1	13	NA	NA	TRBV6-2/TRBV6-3	TGTGCCAGCAGTACCACAGCCCAGGGTAGAGCTTTCTTT	CASSTTAQGRAFF
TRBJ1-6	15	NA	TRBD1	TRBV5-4	TGTGCCAGCAGCTTGTCCGGGACAGGGAATTCACCCCTCCACTTT	CASSLSGTGNSPLHF
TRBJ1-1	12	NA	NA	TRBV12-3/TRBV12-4	TGTGCCAGCAGTTTACGGACAAATGAAGCTTTCTTT	CASSLRTNEAFF
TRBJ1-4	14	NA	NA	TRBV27	TGTGCCAGCAGTTTCCGGGCAGGGTTTGAAAAACTGTTTTTT	CASSFRAGFEKLFF
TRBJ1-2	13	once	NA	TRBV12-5	TGTGCTAGTGGTCCCACAGGGAGAGATGGCTACACCTTC	CASGPTGRDGYTF
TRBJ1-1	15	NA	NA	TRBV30	TGTGCCTGGACACGTGACGACAGGTTGAACACTGAAGCTTTCTTT	CAWTRDDRLNTEAFF
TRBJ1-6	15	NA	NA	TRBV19	TGTGCCAGTAGTATAGATGGGCAGGGGCGTTCACCCCTCCACTTT	CASSIDGQGRSPLHF
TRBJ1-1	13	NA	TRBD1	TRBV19	TGTGCCAGTAGTATCAACGGACAGGGTGAAGCTTTCTTT	CASSINGQGEAFF
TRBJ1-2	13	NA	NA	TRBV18	TGTGCCAGCTCAGCAGGGCGCCAAGGAGGCTACACCTTC	CASSAGRQGGYTF
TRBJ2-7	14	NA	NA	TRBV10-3	TGTGCCATCGCTTCGGGCAGGGTCGAGAGCGAGCAGTACTTC	CAIASGRVESEQYF
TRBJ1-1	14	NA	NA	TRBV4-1	TGCGCCAGCAGCCAAGGGCAGGGGTACACTGAAGCTTTCTTT	CASSQGQGYTEAFF
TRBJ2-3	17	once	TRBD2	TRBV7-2	TGTGCCAGCAGCCCGAGGACTAGCGGGGGGCATACAGATACGCAGTATTTT	CASSPRTSGGHTDTQYF
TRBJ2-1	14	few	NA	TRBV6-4	TGTGCCAGCAGTGCAGGGGATTTCCACAATGAGCAGTTCTTC	CASSAGDFHNEQFF
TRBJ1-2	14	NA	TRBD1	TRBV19	TGTGCCAGTAGTTCAGGGGGAGGCTACTCCGGCTACACCTTC	CASSSGGGYSGYTF
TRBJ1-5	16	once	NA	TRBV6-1	TGTGCCAGCAGTGAATTTGGGCAGGGCCCCAATCAGCCCCAGCATTTT	CASSEFGQGPNQPQHF
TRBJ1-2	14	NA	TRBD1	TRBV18	TGTGCCAGCTCCCGGGACAGGGGAAGAGGTGGCTACACCTTC	CASSRDRGRGGYTF
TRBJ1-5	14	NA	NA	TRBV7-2	TGTGCCAGCAGCTTATCGACGGGTCATCAGCCCCAGCATTTT	CASSLSTGHQPQHF
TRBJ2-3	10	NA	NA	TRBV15	TGTGCCACTACTACAGATACGCAGTATTTT	CATTTDTQYF
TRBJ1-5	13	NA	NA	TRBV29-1	TGCAGCGTTCAAGGGGGGGGCAATCAGCCCCAGCATTTT	CSVQGGGNQPQHF
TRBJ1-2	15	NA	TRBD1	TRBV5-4	TGTGCCAGCAGCGTTGGAAGGACAGGGAATTATGGCTACACCTTC	CASSVGRTGNYGYTF
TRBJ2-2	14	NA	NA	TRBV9	TGTGCCAGCAGCGTAGGACAGGATACCAGGGAGCTGTTTTTT	CASSVGQDTRELFF
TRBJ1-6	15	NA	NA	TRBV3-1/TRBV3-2	TGTGCCAGCAGCGTGGGGGCCCCCTATAATTCACCCCTCCACTTT	CASSVGAPYNSPLHF
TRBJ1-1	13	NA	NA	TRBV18	TGTGCCAGCTCACCCCAACAGGGTCCTGAAGCTTTCTTT	CASSPQQGPEAFF
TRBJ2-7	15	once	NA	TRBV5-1	TGCGCCAGCAGCTTGAGCTCTAGCGCTTCCTACGAGCAGTACTTC	CASSLSSSASYEQYF
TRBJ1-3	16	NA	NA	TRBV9	TGTGCCAGCAGCCCGGGAAACAGGGTCCCTGGAAACACCATATATTTT	CASSPGNRVPGNTIYF
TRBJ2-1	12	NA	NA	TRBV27	TGTGCCAGCAGTTTCTTTGGGGCAGGGGAGTTCTTC	CASSFFGAGEFF
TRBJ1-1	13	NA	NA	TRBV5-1	TGCGCCAGCAGCTCCCAGGGTGTCACTGAAGCTTTCTTT	CASSSQGVTEAFF
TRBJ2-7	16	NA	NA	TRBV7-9	TGTGCCAGCAGCGGTGGACAGACCGTAGGAGGCTACGAGCAGTACTTC	CASSGGQTVGGYEQYF
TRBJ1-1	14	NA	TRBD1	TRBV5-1	TGCGCCAGCAGCCGGGGACAGGGAAACACTGAAGCTTTCTTT	CASSRGQGNTEAFF
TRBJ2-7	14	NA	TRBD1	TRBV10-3	TGTGCCATCAGTTCGGGACAGGGCACCCGCGAGCAGTACTTC	CAISSGQGTREQYF
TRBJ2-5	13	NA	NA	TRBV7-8	TGTGCCAGCAGCTTACACAGGGTGGAGACCCAGTACTTC	CASSLHRVETQYF
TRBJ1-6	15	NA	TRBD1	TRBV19	TGTGCCAGCGCAAGTACAGGGGGCTATAATTCACCCCTCCACTTT	CASASTGGYNSPLHF
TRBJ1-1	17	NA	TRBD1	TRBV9	TGTGCCAGCAGCGTCCTAGTGGGACAGGGGGAAAACACTGAAGCTTTCTTT	CASSVLVGQGENTEAFF
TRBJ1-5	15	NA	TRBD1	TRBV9	TGTGCCAGCAGCGTAGCAGGGGGCAGCAATCAGCCCCAGCATTTT	CASSVAGGSNQPQHF
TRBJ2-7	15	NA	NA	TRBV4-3	TGCGCCAGCAGCCAAGATCGGGTTTGGGTTTACGAGCAGTACTTC	CASSQDRVWVYEQYF
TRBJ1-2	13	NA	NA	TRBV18	TGTGCCAGCTCACCAGGAGGGGACTATGGCTACACCTTC	CASSPGGDYGYTF
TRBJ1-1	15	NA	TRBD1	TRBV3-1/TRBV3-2	TGTGCCAGCAGCTCCTGGACAGGGAGGCGCACTGAAGCTTTCTTT	CASSSWTGRRTEAFF
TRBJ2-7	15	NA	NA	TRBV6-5	TGTGCCAGCAGAACCGGGACTGGGAGCTCCTACGAGCAGTACTTC	CASRTGTGSSYEQYF
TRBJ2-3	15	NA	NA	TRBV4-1	TGCGCCAGCAGCCAAGGTCAGGGATACACAGATACGCAGTATTTT	CASSQGQGYTDTQYF
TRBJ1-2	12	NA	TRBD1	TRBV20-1	TGCAGTGCTAGTGACAGGGGAGTCGGCTACACCTTC	CSASDRGVGYTF
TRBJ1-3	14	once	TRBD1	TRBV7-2	TGTGCCAGCAGCCGGGACAGCTCTGGAAACACCATATATTTT	CASSRDSSGNTIYF
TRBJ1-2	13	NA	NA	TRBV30	TGTGCCTGGGGGAAAAGGGGAGGGGATGGCTACACCTTC	CAWGKRGGDGYTF
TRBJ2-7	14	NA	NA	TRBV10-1	TGCGCCAGCAGTGGCGGGACGGCCAACTACGAGCAGTACTTC	CASSGGTANYEQYF
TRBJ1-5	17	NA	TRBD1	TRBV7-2	TGTGCCAGCAGCTCGATTCCTCCGGGACAGGGCTATCAGCCCCAGCATTTT	CASSSIPPGQGYQPQHF
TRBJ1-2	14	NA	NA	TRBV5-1	TGCGCCAGCAGCCCCCCGGACAGTAACTATGTCTACACCTTC	CASSPPDSNYVYTF
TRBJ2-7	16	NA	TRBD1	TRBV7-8	TGTGCCAGCAGCTCAACCGGACAGGGTGGTTTCTACGAGCAGTACTTC	CASSSTGQGGFYEQYF
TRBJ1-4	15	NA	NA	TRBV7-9	TGTGCCAGCAGCTTAGCCCCCGCCGGGGGTGAAAAACTGTTTTTT	CASSLAPAGGEKLFF
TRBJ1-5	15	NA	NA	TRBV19	TGTGCCAGTAGTATGGGCCGGGTGGGAGGACAGCCCCAGCATTTT	CASSMGRVGGQPQHF
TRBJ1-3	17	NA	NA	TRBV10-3	TGTGCCATCAGTGAGCCCCAGGGATCGAATGGCGGAAACACCATATATTTT	CAISEPQGSNGGNTIYF